This TCR beta chain was documented in a study of CD8+CD57+ T cells in acquired aplastic anemia. Across the study: The mean DNA yield obtained from sorted CD4+ and CD8+ cells came to 3.2 ug.

V lost 3 bases to trimming and J lost 3 bases; unmatched junction nucleotides: 8. Germline loops: CDR1 SGHTA, CDR2 FQGNSA. The CDR3 has 15 residues. General study points: In CD8+ cells, Simpson's diversity showed no significant difference between patients and controls. Almost 30 shared CD8+ CDR3s appeared highly expressed within patients' immunodominant clones.

The template used for profiling TCR beta VDJ and CDR3 was genomic DNA. TCRdb itself ran the reads through MiXCR, one entry per CDR3 protein. The table lists 150,000 to 200,000 distinct CDR3 sequences, roughly 64% of them singletons, with around 45% in the top ten. For this clonotype: Its antigen is as yet unknown.

The clonotype comes from a human donor with severe aplastic anemia or a healthy control (not recorded which). The sample consisted of sorted CD4+, CD8+, or CD8+CD57+ T cells (not recorded which) from PBMCs. This chain joins TRBV7-2 and TRBJ2-7; 7 bases match TRBD1. The CDR3 here is CASSFITGQHYEQYF. In nucleotides, the CDR3 is TGTGCCAGCAGCTTTATAACGGGACAGCACTACGAGCAGTACTTC. Complete variable domain (other parts from reference TRBV7-2 and TRBJ2-7): GAGVSQSPSNKVTEKGKDVELRCDPISGHTALYWYRQSLGQGLEFLIYFQGNSAPDKSGLPSDRFSAERTGGSVSTLTIQRTQQEDSAVYLCASSFITGQHYEQYFGPGTRLTVT.